The clone carrying this T cell receptor (beta chain) has just a few counts. The antigen remains undetermined. This record belongs to a study of T cells after yellow fever vaccination. Study findings and constraints: Clones from primary vaccination mostly reappeared after the booster (less than 98% CD4, approximately 91% CD8).

Universal primer sites and UMIs were introduced during 5'RACE template-switching synthesis of TCR cDNA. MiXCR was run by TCRdb on the 5' RACE reads, yielding one entry per CDR3 protein. The table includes approximately 350,000 distinct CDR3 sequences, approximately 10% detected once. J lost 3 bases, V lost 0 bases, and 8 bases had no gene match. Germline CDR1 is DFQATT and CDR2 is SNEGSKA (reference sequence). CDR3 length: 16 amino acids. The genes are TRBV20-1 and TRBJ2-1, with 7 positions matching TRBD2. This clonotype was obtained from a man aged 18-30 years who received the YFV17D yellow fever vaccine. Specimen: PBMCs, collected on the day of the first yellow fever vaccination. The CDR3 sequence: CSAREGRRGSYNEQFF. In nucleotides, the CDR3 is TGCAGTGCTAGAGAGGGGAGGCGCGGGAGCTACAATGAGCAGTTCTTC.